Here is one T cell receptor (beta chain) with its context. Trimming left V 5 bases short and J 7 bases short, with 15 bases between. The CDR3 length is 13 residues. CDR1 is SGHKS, CDR2 YYEKEE, per germline (reference sequence). It was with 60 Vbeta and 13 Jbeta primers that the PCR ran. The assay was immunoSEQ multiplex PCR, and TCRdb's table has in-frame clones only and misses some. The sample includes some 130,000 clones, 70% to 80% of them seen just once. The entry originates in a study of cytomegalovirus exposure and HLA in healthy donors. The specimen was PBMCs. The TCR was taken from a man aged 25-40 years in good health and CMV-seronegative. J is TRBJ1-1 and V is TRBV5-5; the D is unclear. CDR3 amino acids: CASRKRGENEAFF. CDR3 DNA sequence: TGTGCCAGCAGAAAACGGGGAGAAAATGAAGCTTTCTTT.